This TCR beta chain emerged from a study of identical twins. In this sample, this clonotype turned up a few times. Between the trimmed V and J ends, which lost 0 bases and 2 bases, there was a span of 12 bases. Germline CDR1 reads SGHRS; CDR2 reads YFSETQ. CDR3 length equals 15 residues. Unique molecular identifiers were in the cDNA, with template-switch universal primer binding. MiXCR was run by TCRdb on the 5' RACE reads, yielding one entry per CDR3 protein. Altogether roughly 630,000 distinct CDR3 sequences are present, 7% to 7.5% being singletons, with the ten largest covering over 1.5%. The same sample was also studied in work on yellow fever vaccine responses in identical twins.

The sequence derives from a woman between 18 and 30 years old in good health. Sample: PBMCs. The chain employs TRBV5-1 and TRBJ2-7, with D maybe TRBD2 (6 bases). The CDR3 nucleotides read TGCGCCAGCAGCTTGGGCCTAGCGAGAACCTACGAGCAGTACTTC. Its translation is CASSLGLARTYEQYF.